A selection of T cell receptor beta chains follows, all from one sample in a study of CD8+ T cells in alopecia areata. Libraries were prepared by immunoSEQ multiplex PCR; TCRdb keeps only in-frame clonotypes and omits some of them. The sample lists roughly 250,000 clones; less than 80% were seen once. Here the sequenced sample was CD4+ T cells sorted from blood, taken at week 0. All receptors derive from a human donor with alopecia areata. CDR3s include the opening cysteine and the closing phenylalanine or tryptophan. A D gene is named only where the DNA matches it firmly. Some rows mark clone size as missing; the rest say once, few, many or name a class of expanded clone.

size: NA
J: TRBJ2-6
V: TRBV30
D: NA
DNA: TGTGCCTGGAGTAAAGACCCCTCCGGGGCCAACGTCCTGACTTTC
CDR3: CAWSKDPSGANVLTF

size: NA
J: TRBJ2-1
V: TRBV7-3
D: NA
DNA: TGTGCCAGCAGCTTTGAGAGTTCCTACAATGAGCAGTTCTTC
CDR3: CASSFESSYNEQFF

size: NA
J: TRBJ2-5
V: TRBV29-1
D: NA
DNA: TGCAGCGTTGAAGACCATCGTAGGGATGGGGAGACCCAGTACTTC
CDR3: CSVEDHRRDGETQYF

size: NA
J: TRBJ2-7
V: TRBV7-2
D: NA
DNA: TGTGCCAGCAGTCGGGGGGCGACCTACGAGCAGTACTTC
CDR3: CASSRGATYEQYF

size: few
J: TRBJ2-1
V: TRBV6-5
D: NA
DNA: TGTGCCAGCAGTCCCCTGGGTGGCAATGAGCAGTTCTTC
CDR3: CASSPLGGNEQFF

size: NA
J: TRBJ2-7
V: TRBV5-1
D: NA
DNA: TGCGCCAGCAGCTTGAGGGGATCCTACGAGCAGTACTTC
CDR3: CASSLRGSYEQYF

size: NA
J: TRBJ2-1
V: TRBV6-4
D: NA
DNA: TGTGCCAGCAGTGACCAGGGCAGGCCGAATGAGCAGTTCTTC
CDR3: CASSDQGRPNEQFF

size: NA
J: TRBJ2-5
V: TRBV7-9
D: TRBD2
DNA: TGTGCCAGCAGCGCCCTCTGGAGCGGGGGAAACAAAGAGACCCAGTACTTC
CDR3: CASSALWSGGNKETQYF

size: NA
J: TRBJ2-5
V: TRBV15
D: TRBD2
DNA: TGTGCCACCAGCCCGGGTAGCGGGGGGTCGGAGACCCAGTACTTC
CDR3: CATSPGSGGSETQYF

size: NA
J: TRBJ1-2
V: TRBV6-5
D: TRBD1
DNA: TGTGCCAGCAGGGACCCACAGGGGGCAAATGGCTACACCTTC
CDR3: CASRDPQGANGYTF

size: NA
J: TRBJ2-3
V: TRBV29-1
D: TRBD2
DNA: TGCAGCGTTGGGCGGGGGGGCCGGACAGATACGCAGTATTTT
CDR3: CSVGRGGRTDTQYF

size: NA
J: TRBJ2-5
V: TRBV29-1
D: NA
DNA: TGCAGCGTTGAAATGGGCGGAGAGACCCAGTACTTC
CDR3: CSVEMGGETQYF

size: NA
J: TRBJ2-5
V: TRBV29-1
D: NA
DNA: TGCAGCGTTGAAGAGTATGTCGGGGCCGAGACCCAGTACTTC
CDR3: CSVEEYVGAETQYF

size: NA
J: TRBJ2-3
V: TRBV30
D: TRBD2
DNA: TGTGCCTGGAGGTTAGCGGGGAGCACAGATACGCAGTATTTT
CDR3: CAWRLAGSTDTQYF

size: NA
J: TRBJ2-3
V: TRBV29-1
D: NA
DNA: TGCAGCGTCCTTGTGGGGTCAGATACGCAGTATTTT
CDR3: CSVLVGSDTQYF

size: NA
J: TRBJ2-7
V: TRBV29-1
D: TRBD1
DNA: TGCAGCGTTGTACACGGACAGGGCGCCTACGAGCAGTACTTC
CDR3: CSVVHGQGAYEQYF

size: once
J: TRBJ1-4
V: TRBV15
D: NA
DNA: TGTGCCACCAGCAGGGAAAAGGGAAAACTGTTTTTT
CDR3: CATSREKGKLFF

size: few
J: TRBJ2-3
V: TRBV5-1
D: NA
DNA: TGCGCCAGCAGCTTGGGGAGCACAGATACGCAGTATTTT
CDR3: CASSLGSTDTQYF

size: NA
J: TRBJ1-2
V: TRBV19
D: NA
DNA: TGTGCCAGTACCCACCCTGCAGGGGATCACTATGGCTACACCTTC
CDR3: CASTHPAGDHYGYTF

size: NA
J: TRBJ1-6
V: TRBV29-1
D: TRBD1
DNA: TGCAGCGTCCAGTTTAGGGGGCAATCACCCCTCCACTTT
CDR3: CSVQFRGQSPLHF

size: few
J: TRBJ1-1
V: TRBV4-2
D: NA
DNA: TGTGCCAGCAGGGGCAGGGGCGGAAACACTGAAGCTTTCTTT
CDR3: CASRGRGGNTEAFF

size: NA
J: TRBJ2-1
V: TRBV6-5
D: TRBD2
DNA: TGTGCCAGCAGTTACGGGACTAGCTCCTACAATGAGCAGTTCTTC
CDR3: CASSYGTSSYNEQFF

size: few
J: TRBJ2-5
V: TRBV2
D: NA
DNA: TGTGCCAGCAGACGCGGTTCAGGGGAGACCCAGTACTTC
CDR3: CASRRGSGETQYF

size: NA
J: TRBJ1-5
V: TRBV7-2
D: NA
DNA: TGTGCCAGCAGCCGGTGGGGCAATCAGCCCCAGCATTTT
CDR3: CASSRWGNQPQHF

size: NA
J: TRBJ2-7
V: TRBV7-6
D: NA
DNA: TGTGCCAGCAGCTTAAAGCCCCCCGGTACCTACGAGCAGTACTTC
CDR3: CASSLKPPGTYEQYF

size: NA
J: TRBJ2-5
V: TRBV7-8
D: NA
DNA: TGTGCCAGCACCCAGGAGACCCAGTACTTC
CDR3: CASTQETQYF

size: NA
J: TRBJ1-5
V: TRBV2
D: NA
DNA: TGTGCCAGCAGTGAAGTGAATCAGCCCCAGCATTTT
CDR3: CASSEVNQPQHF

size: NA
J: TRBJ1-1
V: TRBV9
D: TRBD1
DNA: TGTGCCAGCAGCGTAGGGGACAGGGTTCTCTTCGGTGAAGCTTTCTTT
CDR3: CASSVGDRVLFGEAFF

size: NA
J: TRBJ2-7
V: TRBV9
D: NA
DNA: TGTGCCAGCAGCGTTGCCTTGAAGGGCTACGAGCAGTACTTC
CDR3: CASSVALKGYEQYF